These T cell receptor beta chains were read from a single sample in a study of blood T cell repertoires in COVID-19. Libraries were prepared by immunoSEQ multiplex PCR; TCRdb keeps only in-frame clonotypes and omits some of them. The sample carries tens of thousands of clones, approximately 78% recorded once. Sequencing input: peripheral blood. All receptors derive from a human donor in a cohort sampled during active COVID-19. Each CDR3 is given with its conserved first and last residue. The order of the fields is V gene, CDR3 length, J gene, clone size, D gene, CDR3 protein, CDR3 DNA. The D gene is left open where the match is weak. Clone size is given for some rows only: seen once, a few or many times, or a class if the clone is expanded.

TRBV10-1	13	TRBJ1-3	.	.	CASSASTGNTIYF	TGCGCCAGCAGCGCCTCGACAGGAAACACCATATATTTT
TRBV2	13	TRBJ1-2	.	.	CASSSGLRLGYTF	TGTGCCAGCAGTTCTGGACTTCGGTTGGGCTACACCTTC
TRBV6-5	14	TRBJ2-2	.	TRBD1	CASSFQGVGGELFF	TGTGCCAGCAGTTTCCAGGGGGTCGGCGGGGAGCTGTTTTTT
TRBV29-1	14	TRBJ2-1	.	TRBD2	CSGKTSGGTGEQFF	TGCAGCGGGAAGACTAGCGGGGGGACGGGTGAGCAGTTCTTC
TRBV7-8	18	TRBJ2-2	.	TRBD2	CASVLPGGRLRSTGELFF	TGTGCCAGCGTGCTTCCCGGCGGGAGGCTTCGGAGCACCGGGGAGCTGTTTTTT
TRBV5-4	15	TRBJ1-1	.	TRBD1	CASSTGTGRGTEAFF	TGTGCCAGCAGCACTGGGACAGGGCGAGGGACTGAAGCTTTCTTT
TRBV6-1	17	TRBJ1-1	.	.	CASSEPPGHRADTEAFF	TGTGCCAGCAGTGAACCCCCAGGGCACAGGGCAGACACTGAAGCTTTCTTT
TRBV5-1	15	TRBJ2-2	.	TRBD2	CASSRTTSGTGELFF	TGCGCCAGCAGTCGCACGACTAGCGGAACCGGGGAGCTGTTTTTT
TRBV10-2	15	TRBJ1-6	.	TRBD1	CASSTPTGGTSPLHF	TGCGCCAGCTCCACCCCGACAGGGGGCACATCACCCCTCCACTTT
TRBV6-5	12	TRBJ1-2	.	TRBD1	CASTLTGEGYTF	TGTGCCAGCACCCTGACAGGGGAAGGCTACACCTTC
TRBV5-4	17	TRBJ1-2	many	.	CASSLTLTQVPLYGYTF	TGTGCCAGCAGCCTTACACTAACACAGGTTCCGCTATATGGCTACACCTTC
TRBV19	14	TRBJ2-3	.	.	CASSIVGATDTQYF	TGTGCCAGTAGTATAGTGGGGGCCACAGATACGCAGTATTTT
TRBV30	14	TRBJ1-1	.	.	CAWSAWARYTEAFF	TGTGCCTGGAGTGCTTGGGCCCGCTACACTGAAGCTTTCTTT
TRBV7-6	17	TRBJ2-5	.	TRBD2	CASSLGRLAGGHETQYF	TGTGCCAGCAGCTTAGGGCGACTAGCGGGGGGGCACGAGACCCAGTACTTC
TRBV27	13	TRBJ2-7	.	TRBD2	CASRTGGLGEQYF	TGTGCCAGCAGGACGGGGGGGCTGGGGGAGCAGTACTTC
TRBV5-6	12	TRBJ2-3	once	.	CASSLGTHTQYF	TGTGCCAGCAGCTTGGGGACACATACGCAGTATTTT
TRBV5-6	15	TRBJ2-3	.	TRBD1	CASSRDRGWADTQYF	TGTGCCAGCAGCCGGGACAGGGGATGGGCTGATACGCAGTATTTT
TRBV27	15	TRBJ2-2	.	.	CASSFGVRGAGELFF	TGTGCCAGCAGTTTTGGAGTCAGGGGGGCCGGGGAGCTGTTTTTT
TRBV14	16	TRBJ1-6	.	.	CASSPGRTGIDSPLHF	TGTGCCAGCAGCCCCGGGCGTACAGGGATTGATTCACCCCTCCACTTT
TRBV27	16	TRBJ2-5	.	.	CASSLSGAGARETQYF	TGTGCCAGCAGTTTATCGGGCGCGGGGGCGCGGGAGACCCAGTACTTC
TRBV4-2	16	TRBJ1-2	.	TRBD1	CASSRRTGAGISGYTF	TGTGCCAGCAGCCGACGGACAGGGGCGGGGATTTCTGGCTACACCTTC
TRBV6-6	13	TRBJ2-1	.	.	CASSYEEYNEQFF	TGTGCCAGCAGTTACGAGGAATACAATGAGCAGTTCTTC
TRBV12-5	16	TRBJ2-5	once	.	CARVADGGTETETQYF	TGTGCTAGGGTCGCGGATGGGGGGACAGAGACGGAGACCCAGTACTTC
TRBV4-1	17	TRBJ2-1	.	TRBD2	CASSQGAGTSGVNEQFF	TGCGCCAGCAGCCAGGGGGCGGGAACTAGCGGGGTGAATGAGCAGTTCTTC
TRBV5-1	17	TRBJ2-5	.	.	CASTRGEGGRSQETQYF	TGCGCCAGCACCCGAGGAGAGGGGGGGCGATCTCAAGAGACCCAGTACTTC
TRBV5-1	14	TRBJ2-7	.	.	CASSLDPGGDEQYF	TGCGCCAGCAGCTTGGACCCCGGAGGGGACGAGCAGTACTTC
TRBV19	14	TRBJ1-6	.	TRBD1	CASSSGQGNSPLHF	TGTGCCAGTAGTTCGGGACAGGGGAATTCACCCCTCCACTTT
TRBV21-1	13	TRBJ1-1	once	.	CASIPGAYTEAFF	TGTGCCAGCATCCCAGGGGCCTACACTGAAGCTTTCTTT
TRBV19	15	TRBJ2-2	.	.	CASSIQGSYTGELFF	TGTGCCAGTAGTATTCAGGGGAGCTACACCGGGGAGCTGTTTTTT
TRBV2	16	TRBJ2-6	.	TRBD1	CASKSTGGTGANVLTF	TGTGCCAGCAAAAGTACAGGGGGGACTGGGGCCAACGTCCTGACTTTC
TRBV2	15	TRBJ1-6	.	.	CASSDLTGAGSPLHF	TGTGCCAGCAGTGATCTGACAGGAGCTGGTTCACCCCTCCACTTT
TRBV6-2/TRBV6-3	13	TRBJ2-1	few	TRBD1	CASSYATAGTGFF	TGTGCCAGCAGTTACGCAACCGCCGGGACAGGGTTCTTC
TRBV25-1	16	TRBJ1-5	.	TRBD1	CASSPRDRGLGQPQHF	TGTGCCAGCAGCCCCCGGGACAGGGGTTTGGGTCAGCCCCAGCATTTT
TRBV9	18	TRBJ1-6	.	.	CASSVAGFDGGYNSPLHF	TGTGCCAGCAGCGTAGCGGGTTTTGACGGAGGCTATAATTCACCCCTCCACTTT
TRBV4-1	18	TRBJ1-6	.	.	CASSQDGSLSSYNSPLHF	TGCGCCAGCAGCCAAGATGGCAGTTTGTCCTCCTATAATTCACCCCTCCACTTT
TRBV4-2	15	TRBJ1-3	.	.	CASSQVAASGNTIYF	TGTGCCAGCAGCCAAGTCGCGGCCTCTGGAAACACCATATATTTT
TRBV5-3	12	TRBJ1-4	.	.	CARSLSHEKLFF	TGTGCCAGAAGCCTAAGCCACGAAAAACTGTTTTTT
TRBV6-2/TRBV6-3	17	TRBJ1-5	.	.	CASSYWQSISFGQPQHF	TGTGCCAGCAGTTACTGGCAGTCCATCTCCTTTGGTCAGCCCCAGCATTTT
TRBV28	14	TRBJ1-2	.	.	CASSLVGGPYGYTF	TGTGCCAGCAGTTTAGTGGGGGGTCCCTATGGCTACACCTTC
TRBV4-2	17	TRBJ2-2	.	TRBD1	CASSQLIQGENTGELFF	TGTGCCAGCAGCCAACTTATACAGGGGGAGAACACCGGGGAGCTGTTTTTT
TRBV27	15	TRBJ1-1	once	.	CASSLSGPVMTEAFF	TGTGCCAGCAGTTTATCGGGCCCGGTTATGACTGAAGCTTTCTTT
TRBV29-1	11	TRBJ2-5	.	TRBD2	CSGGGQETQYF	TGCAGCGGCGGGGGGCAAGAGACCCAGTACTTC
TRBV5-4	14	TRBJ2-5	.	TRBD2	CASTRRGAVETQYF	TGTGCCAGCACCCGGCGGGGGGCAGTGGAGACCCAGTACTTC
TRBV18	13	TRBJ2-5	.	.	CASSPPERETQYF	TGTGCCAGCTCACCGCCCGAGCGAGAGACCCAGTACTTC
TRBV19	15	TRBJ1-2	.	TRBD1	CASSIGGQGGYGYTF	TGTGCCAGTAGTATCGGGGGACAGGGAGGATACGGCTACACCTTC
TRBV5-1	15	TRBJ1-4	once	TRBD1	CASSLGGQGGEKLFF	TGCGCCAGCAGCTTGGGAGGACAGGGTGGGGAAAAACTGTTTTTT
TRBV5-1	12	TRBJ1-1	.	.	CASRSGGREAFF	TGCGCCAGCAGGTCTGGGGGCCGTGAAGCTTTCTTT
TRBV19	16	TRBJ2-5	.	TRBD1	CASSPAGTGLQETQYF	TGTGCCAGTAGTCCCGCCGGGACAGGGCTACAAGAGACCCAGTACTTC
TRBV7-8	13	TRBJ1-1	.	.	CASSLDLKTEAFF	TGTGCCAGCAGCTTAGACTTAAAGACTGAAGCTTTCTTT
TRBV30	15	TRBJ2-5	.	.	CAWSVGLWGRETQYF	TGTGCCTGGAGTGTGGGCTTGTGGGGCCGGGAGACCCAGTACTTC
TRBV9	15	TRBJ1-3	.	.	CASSASGLSGNTIYF	TGTGCCAGCAGCGCATCAGGCCTCTCTGGAAACACCATATATTTT